This TCR beta chain was observed in a study of T cell responses to AZD1222 COVID-19 vaccine. This clone was counted once. Its specificity is unknown. The method was immunoSEQ multiplex PCR; TCRdb's version includes in-frame clones alone and lacks a portion of them. Of about 110,000 clones detected, around 90% appear once; the ten largest clones hold under 10%. Trimming left V 6 bases short and J 7 bases short, with 21 bases between. CDR1 and CDR2 from the germline V gene are MNHEY and SMNVEV (reference sequence). The CDR3 has 16 residues. General study points: Variant regions that are unmutated are reportedly the target of nearly half of spike-specific TCRs.

Sequences were derived from peripheral blood, sampled on day 0 of AZD1222 vaccination. The chain joins TRBV27 to TRBJ1-4, with D perhaps TRBD1 (6 bases). This clonotype originated in an adult in good health. The CDR3 DNA follows: TGTGCCAGCAGCGAAACGGTGGGGGCGGTCAGTGAAAAACTGTTTTTT. Protein product: CASSETVGAVSEKLFF.